The rows below give T cell receptor beta chains drawn from one sample of a study of T cell responses to AZD1222 COVID-19 vaccine. The protocol was immunoSEQ multiplex PCR, while the TCRdb copy is restricted to in-frame clones and leaves out a portion. Of about 130,000 clones listed, approximately 85% are singletons. The sample was peripheral blood, taken 28 days after the second AZD1222 dose. The receptors stem from an adult who received the AZD1222 COVID-19 vaccine. CDR3s include the opening cysteine and the closing phenylalanine or tryptophan. Fields, in order: J gene, D gene, V gene, clone size, CDR3 protein, CDR3 DNA. The D gene is left open where the match is weak. Part of the rows lack a size; the others show once, few, many or a class for expanded clones.

J gene: TRBJ1-2
D gene: TRBD1
V gene: TRBV27
clone size: NA
CDR3 protein: CASKVETGRDYGYTF
CDR3 DNA: TGTGCCAGCAAGGTCGAGACAGGGAGAGACTATGGCTACACCTTC

J gene: TRBJ2-5
D gene: NA
V gene: TRBV18
clone size: NA
CDR3 protein: CASSRSRQETQYF
CDR3 DNA: TGTGCCAGCTCACGGAGCAGACAGGAGACCCAGTACTTC

J gene: TRBJ2-2
D gene: NA
V gene: TRBV19
clone size: NA
CDR3 protein: CASSNPYRENTGELFF
CDR3 DNA: TGTGCCAGTAGTAACCCTTACAGGGAGAACACCGGGGAGCTGTTTTTT

J gene: TRBJ2-2
D gene: NA
V gene: TRBV5-1
clone size: NA
CDR3 protein: CASSLQAGRITGELFF
CDR3 DNA: TGCGCCAGCAGCTTGCAGGCAGGGAGGATCACCGGGGAGCTGTTTTTT

J gene: TRBJ1-5
D gene: TRBD1
V gene: TRBV12-3/TRBV12-4
clone size: NA
CDR3 protein: CASSNRGEQPQHF
CDR3 DNA: TGTGCCAGCAGTAACAGGGGGGAACAGCCCCAGCATTTT

J gene: TRBJ2-7
D gene: TRBD2
V gene: TRBV6-5
clone size: NA
CDR3 protein: CASSHTSGRNNEQYF
CDR3 DNA: TGTGCCAGCAGTCACACTAGCGGGAGGAACAACGAGCAGTACTTC

J gene: TRBJ2-4
D gene: TRBD1
V gene: TRBV11-3
clone size: NA
CDR3 protein: CASSSGQVKNIQYF
CDR3 DNA: TGTGCCAGCAGCTCGGGACAGGTGAAAAACATTCAGTACTTC

J gene: TRBJ1-4
D gene: TRBD1
V gene: TRBV4-3
clone size: NA
CDR3 protein: CASSQETGGNEKLFF
CDR3 DNA: TGCGCCAGCAGCCAAGAGACAGGGGGTAATGAAAAACTGTTTTTT

J gene: TRBJ2-7
D gene: TRBD1
V gene: TRBV28
clone size: NA
CDR3 protein: CASSSPGGSVDEQYF
CDR3 DNA: TGTGCCAGCAGTTCCCCAGGGGGCTCCGTCGACGAGCAGTACTTC

J gene: TRBJ2-2
D gene: NA
V gene: TRBV9
clone size: NA
CDR3 protein: CASSPSLLGELFF
CDR3 DNA: TGTGCCAGCAGCCCTTCTCTCCTCGGGGAGCTGTTTTTT

J gene: TRBJ1-1
D gene: TRBD1
V gene: TRBV18
clone size: NA
CDR3 protein: CASSSQKGQTNTEAFF
CDR3 DNA: TGTGCCAGCTCAAGTCAAAAGGGACAGACGAACACTGAAGCTTTCTTT

J gene: TRBJ1-3
D gene: TRBD1
V gene: TRBV28
clone size: NA
CDR3 protein: CASSLGGTGIHTIYF
CDR3 DNA: TGTGCCAGCAGTTTAGGGGGGACAGGGATACACACCATATATTTT

J gene: TRBJ2-3
D gene: TRBD2
V gene: TRBV5-1
clone size: NA
CDR3 protein: CASSLGTSGGSTDTQYF
CDR3 DNA: TGCGCCAGCAGCTTGGGGACTAGCGGGGGATCCACAGATACGCAGTATTTT

J gene: TRBJ1-6
D gene: NA
V gene: TRBV4-2
clone size: NA
CDR3 protein: CASSQDIGGGELNNSPLHF
CDR3 DNA: TGTGCCAGCAGCCAAGATATTGGCGGGGGGGAACTAAATAATTCACCCCTCCACTTT

J gene: TRBJ1-2
D gene: TRBD1
V gene: TRBV2
clone size: few
CDR3 protein: CASSAGTEFYGYTF
CDR3 DNA: TGTGCCAGCAGCGCCGGGACAGAATTCTATGGCTACACCTTC

J gene: TRBJ1-1
D gene: TRBD1
V gene: TRBV29-1
clone size: NA
CDR3 protein: CSVEGNRGSTEAFF
CDR3 DNA: TGCAGCGTTGAAGGAAACAGGGGGAGCACTGAAGCTTTCTTT

J gene: TRBJ1-5
D gene: NA
V gene: TRBV19
clone size: NA
CDR3 protein: CASSPIHRVRGAQHF
CDR3 DNA: TGTGCCAGTAGTCCCATCCACAGGGTTCGAGGGGCCCAGCATTTT

J gene: TRBJ2-1
D gene: NA
V gene: TRBV19
clone size: NA
CDR3 protein: CASSIWVRDEQFF
CDR3 DNA: TGTGCCAGTAGTATATGGGTCAGGGATGAGCAGTTCTTC

J gene: TRBJ2-1
D gene: TRBD2
V gene: TRBV24-1
clone size: NA
CDR3 protein: CATSDPALAGGNEQFF
CDR3 DNA: TGTGCCACCAGTGACCCGGCCCTAGCGGGAGGCAATGAGCAGTTCTTC

J gene: TRBJ1-1
D gene: NA
V gene: TRBV6-5
clone size: few
CDR3 protein: CASSSSGGQGNTEAFF
CDR3 DNA: TGTGCCAGCAGTTCCTCCGGGGGGCAGGGAAACACTGAAGCTTTCTTT

J gene: TRBJ1-5
D gene: NA
V gene: TRBV18
clone size: NA
CDR3 protein: CASSRGAGSNQPQHF
CDR3 DNA: TGTGCCAGCTCAAGGGGGGCTGGGAGCAATCAGCCCCAGCATTTT

J gene: TRBJ1-5
D gene: NA
V gene: TRBV13
clone size: NA
CDR3 protein: CASSPFRQVVTNQPQHF
CDR3 DNA: TGTGCCAGCAGCCCCTTTAGGCAGGTTGTGACCAATCAGCCCCAGCATTTT